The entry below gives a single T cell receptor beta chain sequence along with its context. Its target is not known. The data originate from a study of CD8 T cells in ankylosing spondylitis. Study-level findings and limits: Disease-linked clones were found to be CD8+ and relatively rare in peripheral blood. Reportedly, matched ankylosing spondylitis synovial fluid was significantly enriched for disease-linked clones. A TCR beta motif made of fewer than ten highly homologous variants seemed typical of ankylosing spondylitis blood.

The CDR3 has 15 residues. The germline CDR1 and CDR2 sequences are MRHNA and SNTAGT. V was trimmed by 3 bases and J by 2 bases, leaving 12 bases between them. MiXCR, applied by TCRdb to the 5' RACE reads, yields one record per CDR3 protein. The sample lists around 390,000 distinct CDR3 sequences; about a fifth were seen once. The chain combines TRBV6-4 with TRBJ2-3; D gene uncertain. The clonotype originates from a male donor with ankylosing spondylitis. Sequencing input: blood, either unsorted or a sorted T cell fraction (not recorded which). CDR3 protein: CASSDMTGPTDTQYF. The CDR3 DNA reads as TGTGCCAGCAGTGATATGACCGGGCCCACAGATACGCAGTATTTT.